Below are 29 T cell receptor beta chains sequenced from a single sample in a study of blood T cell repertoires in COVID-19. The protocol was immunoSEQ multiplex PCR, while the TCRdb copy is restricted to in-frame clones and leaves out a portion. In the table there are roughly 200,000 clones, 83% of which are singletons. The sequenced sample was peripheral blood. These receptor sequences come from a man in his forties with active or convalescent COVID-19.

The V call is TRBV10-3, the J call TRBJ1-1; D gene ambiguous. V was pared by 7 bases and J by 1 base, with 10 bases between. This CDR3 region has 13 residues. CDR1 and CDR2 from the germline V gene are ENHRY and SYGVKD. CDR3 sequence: CAIIGVENTEAFF. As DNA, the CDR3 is TGTGCCATCATCGGGGTTGAGAACACTGAAGCTTTCTTT.

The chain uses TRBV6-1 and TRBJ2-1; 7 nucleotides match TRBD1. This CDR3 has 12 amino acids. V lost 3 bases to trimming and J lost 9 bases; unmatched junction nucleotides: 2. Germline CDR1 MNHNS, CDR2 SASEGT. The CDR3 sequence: CASSDTGVEQFF. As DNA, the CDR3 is TGTGCCAGCAGTGATACAGGGGTTGAGCAGTTCTTC.

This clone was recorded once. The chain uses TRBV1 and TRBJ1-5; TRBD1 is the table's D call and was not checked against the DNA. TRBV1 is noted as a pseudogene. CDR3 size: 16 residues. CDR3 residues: CTSSQVKDRGFQPQHF. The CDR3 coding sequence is TGCACCAGCAGCCAAGTAAAGGACAGGGGGTTTCAGCCCCAGCATTTT.

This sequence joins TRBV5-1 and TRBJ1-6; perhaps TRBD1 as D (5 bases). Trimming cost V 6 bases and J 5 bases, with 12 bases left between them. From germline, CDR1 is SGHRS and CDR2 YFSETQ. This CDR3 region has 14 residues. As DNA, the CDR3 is TGCGCCAGCAATCAGGGCGCGGATAATTCACCCCTCCACTTT. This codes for CASNQGADNSPLHF.

In DNA form, the CDR3 reads TGTGCCAGCCGGGGGGGGAACACTGAAGCTTTCTTT. It translates to CASRGGNTEAFF. The V and J genes are TRBV6-5 and TRBJ1-1, with D maybe TRBD1 (5 bases). CDR1 and CDR2 from the germline V gene are MNHEY and SVGAGI. The germline V and J ends were trimmed by 8 bases and 1 base, with 8 bases remaining between them. The CDR3 covers 12 residues.

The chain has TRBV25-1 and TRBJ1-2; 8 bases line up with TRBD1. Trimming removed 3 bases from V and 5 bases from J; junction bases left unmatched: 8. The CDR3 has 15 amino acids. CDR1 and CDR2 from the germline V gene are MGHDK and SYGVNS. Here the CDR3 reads CASSEPGTGSYGYTF. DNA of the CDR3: TGTGCCAGCAGTGAGCCGGGGACAGGTTCTTATGGCTACACCTTC.

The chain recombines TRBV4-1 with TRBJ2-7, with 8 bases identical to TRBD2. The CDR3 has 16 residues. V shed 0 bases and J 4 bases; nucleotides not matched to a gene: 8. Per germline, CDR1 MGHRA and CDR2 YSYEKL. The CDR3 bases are TGCGCCAGCAGCCAAGATCTAAGCGGGAGCGTTTACGAGCAGTACTTC. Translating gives CASSQDLSGSVYEQYF.

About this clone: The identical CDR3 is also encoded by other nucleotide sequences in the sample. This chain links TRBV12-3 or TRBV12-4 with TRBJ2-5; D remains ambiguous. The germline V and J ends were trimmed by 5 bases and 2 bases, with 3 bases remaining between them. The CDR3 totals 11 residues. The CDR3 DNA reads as TGTGCCAGCAGTCAACAAGAGACCCAGTACTTC. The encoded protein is CASSQQETQYF.

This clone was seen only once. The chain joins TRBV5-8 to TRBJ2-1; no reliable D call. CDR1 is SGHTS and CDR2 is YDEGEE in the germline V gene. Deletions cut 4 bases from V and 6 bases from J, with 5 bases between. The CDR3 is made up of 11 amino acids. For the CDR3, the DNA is TGTGCCAGCAGCCGCGGCAATGAGCAGTTCTTC. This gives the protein CASSRGNEQFF.

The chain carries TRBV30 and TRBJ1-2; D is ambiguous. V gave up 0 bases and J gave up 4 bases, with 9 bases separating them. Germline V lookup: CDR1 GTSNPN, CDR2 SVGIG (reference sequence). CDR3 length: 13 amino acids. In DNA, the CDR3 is TGTGCCTGGAGTGTAGTGGGCTCCTATGGCTACACCTTC. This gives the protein CAWSVVGSYGYTF.

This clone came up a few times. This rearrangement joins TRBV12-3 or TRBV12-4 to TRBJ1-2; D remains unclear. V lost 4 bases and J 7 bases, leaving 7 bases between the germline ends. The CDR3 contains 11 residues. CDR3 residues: CASSSGSGYTF. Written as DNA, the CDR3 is TGTGCCAGCAGTTCAGGCTCTGGCTACACCTTC.

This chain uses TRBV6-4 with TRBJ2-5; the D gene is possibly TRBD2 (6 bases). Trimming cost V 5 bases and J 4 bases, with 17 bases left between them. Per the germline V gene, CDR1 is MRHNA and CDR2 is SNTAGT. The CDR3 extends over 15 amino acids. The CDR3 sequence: CASSPNWGVAETQYF. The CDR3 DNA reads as TGTGCCAGCAGTCCCAATTGGGGGGTTGCAGAGACCCAGTACTTC.

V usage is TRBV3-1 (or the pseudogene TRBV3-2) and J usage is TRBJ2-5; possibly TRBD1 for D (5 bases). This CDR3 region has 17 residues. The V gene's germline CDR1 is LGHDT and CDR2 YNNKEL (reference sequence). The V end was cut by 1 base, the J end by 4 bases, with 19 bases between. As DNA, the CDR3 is TGTGCCAGCAGCCAAGCCTCCTGGGTGAAGGGGCCAGAGACCCAGTACTTC. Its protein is CASSQASWVKGPETQYF.

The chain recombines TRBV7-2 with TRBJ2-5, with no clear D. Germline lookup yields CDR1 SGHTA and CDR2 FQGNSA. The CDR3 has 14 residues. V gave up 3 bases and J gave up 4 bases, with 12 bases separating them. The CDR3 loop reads CASSLSEVAETQYF. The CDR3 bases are TGTGCCAGCAGCTTGAGTGAGGTTGCAGAGACCCAGTACTTC. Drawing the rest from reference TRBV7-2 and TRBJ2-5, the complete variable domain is GAGVSQSPSNKVTEKGKDVELRCDPISGHTALYWYRQSLGQGLEFLIYFQGNSAPDKSGLPSDRFSAERTGGSVSTLTIQRTQQEDSAVYLCASSLSEVAETQYFGPGTRLLVL.

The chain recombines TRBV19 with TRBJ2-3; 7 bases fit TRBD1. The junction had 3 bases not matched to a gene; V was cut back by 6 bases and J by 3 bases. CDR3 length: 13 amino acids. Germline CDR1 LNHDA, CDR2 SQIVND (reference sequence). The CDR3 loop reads CASSPDRTDTQYF. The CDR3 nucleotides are TGTGCCAGTAGCCCGGACAGGACAGATACGCAGTATTTT.

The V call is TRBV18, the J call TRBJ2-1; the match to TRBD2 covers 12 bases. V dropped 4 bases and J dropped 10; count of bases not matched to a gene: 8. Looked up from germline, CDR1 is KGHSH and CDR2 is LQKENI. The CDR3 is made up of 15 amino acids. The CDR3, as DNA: TGTGCCAGCTCACTTCCGACTAGCGGGGGAGGCGAGCAGTTCTTC. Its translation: CASSLPTSGGGEQFF. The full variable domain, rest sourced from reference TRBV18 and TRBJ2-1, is NAGVMQNPRHLVRRRGQEARLRCSPMKGHSHVYWYRQLPEEGLKFMVYLQKENIIDESGMPKERFSAEFPKEGPSILRIQQVVRGDSAAYFCASSLPTSGGGEQFFGPGTRLTVL.

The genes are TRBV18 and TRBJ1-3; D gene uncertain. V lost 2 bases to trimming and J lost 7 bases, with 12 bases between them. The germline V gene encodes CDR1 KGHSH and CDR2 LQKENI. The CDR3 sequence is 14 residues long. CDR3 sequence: CASSPSDRRNTIYF. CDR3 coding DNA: TGTGCCAGCTCACCATCGGATCGCAGGAACACCATATATTTT.

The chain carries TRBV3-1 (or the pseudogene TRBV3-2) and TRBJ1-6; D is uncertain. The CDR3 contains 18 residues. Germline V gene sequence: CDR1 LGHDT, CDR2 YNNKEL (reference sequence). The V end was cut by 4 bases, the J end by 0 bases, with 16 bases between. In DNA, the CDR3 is TGTGCCAGCAGCCGGATAGTAGGAGGGAGCTCCTATAATTCACCCCTCCACTTT. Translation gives CASSRIVGGSSYNSPLHF.

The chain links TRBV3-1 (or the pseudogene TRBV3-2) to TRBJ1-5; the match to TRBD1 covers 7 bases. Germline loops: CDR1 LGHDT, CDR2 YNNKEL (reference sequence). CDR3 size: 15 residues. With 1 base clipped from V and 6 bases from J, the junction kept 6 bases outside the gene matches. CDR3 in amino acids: CASSQGSAGGQPQHF. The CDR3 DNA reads TGTGCCAGCAGCCAAGGGTCGGCAGGGGGTCAGCCCCAGCATTTT.

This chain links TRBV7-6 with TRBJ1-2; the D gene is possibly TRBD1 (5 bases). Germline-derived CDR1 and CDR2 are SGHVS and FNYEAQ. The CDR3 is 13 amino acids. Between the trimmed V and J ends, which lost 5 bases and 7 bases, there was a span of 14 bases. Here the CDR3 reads CASSRREGVGYTF. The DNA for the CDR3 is TGTGCCAGCAGCCGGAGGGAAGGGGTTGGCTACACCTTC.

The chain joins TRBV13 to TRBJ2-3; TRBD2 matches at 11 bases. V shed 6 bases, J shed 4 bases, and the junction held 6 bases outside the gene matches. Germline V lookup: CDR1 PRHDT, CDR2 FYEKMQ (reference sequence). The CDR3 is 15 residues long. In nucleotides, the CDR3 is TGTGCCAGCAGGGCTAGCGGGAGGTTAGCAGATACGCAGTATTTT. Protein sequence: CASRASGRLADTQYF.

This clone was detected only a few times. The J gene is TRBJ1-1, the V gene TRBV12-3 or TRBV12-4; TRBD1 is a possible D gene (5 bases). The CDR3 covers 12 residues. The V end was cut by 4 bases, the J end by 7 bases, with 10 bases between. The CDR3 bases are TGTGCCAGCAGTTCAACAGGTGTTGAAGCTTTCTTT. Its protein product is CASSSTGVEAFF.

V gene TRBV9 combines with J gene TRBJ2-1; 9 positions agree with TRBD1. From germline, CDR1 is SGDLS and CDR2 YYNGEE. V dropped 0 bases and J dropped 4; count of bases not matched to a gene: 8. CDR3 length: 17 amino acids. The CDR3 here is CASSVAVGTGIYNEQFF. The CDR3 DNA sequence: TGTGCCAGCAGCGTAGCTGTCGGGACAGGGATTTACAATGAGCAGTTCTTC.

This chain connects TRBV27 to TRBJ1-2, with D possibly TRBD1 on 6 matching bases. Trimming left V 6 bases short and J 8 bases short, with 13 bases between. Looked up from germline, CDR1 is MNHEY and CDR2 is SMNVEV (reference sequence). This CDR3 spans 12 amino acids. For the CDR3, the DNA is TGTGCCAGCAGGTACAGGGAAGGCGGCTACACCTTC. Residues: CASRYREGGYTF.

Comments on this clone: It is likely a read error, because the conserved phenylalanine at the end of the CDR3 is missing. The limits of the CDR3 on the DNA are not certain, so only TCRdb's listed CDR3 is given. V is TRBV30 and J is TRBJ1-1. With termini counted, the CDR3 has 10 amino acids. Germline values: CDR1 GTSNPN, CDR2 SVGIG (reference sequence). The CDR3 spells CAWSVQAGLT.

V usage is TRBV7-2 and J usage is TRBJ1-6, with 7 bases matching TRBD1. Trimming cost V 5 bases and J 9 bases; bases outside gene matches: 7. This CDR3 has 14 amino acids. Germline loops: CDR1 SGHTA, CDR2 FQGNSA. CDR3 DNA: TGTGCCAGCAGCCCCCAGGGGGGCGTTTCACCCCTCCACTTT. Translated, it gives CASSPQGGVSPLHF.

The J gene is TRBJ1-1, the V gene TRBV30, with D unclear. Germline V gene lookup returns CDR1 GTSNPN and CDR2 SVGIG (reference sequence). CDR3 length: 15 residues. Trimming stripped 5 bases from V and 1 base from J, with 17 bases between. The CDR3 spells CAWAPGAGSNTEAFF. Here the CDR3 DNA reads TGTGCCTGGGCCCCTGGAGCGGGGTCGAACACTGAAGCTTTCTTT.

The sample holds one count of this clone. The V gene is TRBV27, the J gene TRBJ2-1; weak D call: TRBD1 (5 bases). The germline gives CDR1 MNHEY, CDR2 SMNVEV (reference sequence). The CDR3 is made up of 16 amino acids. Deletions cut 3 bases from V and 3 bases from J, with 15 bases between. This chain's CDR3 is CASSLVTAFGYNEQFF. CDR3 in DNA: TGTGCCAGCAGTTTGGTGACAGCTTTTGGCTACAATGAGCAGTTCTTC.

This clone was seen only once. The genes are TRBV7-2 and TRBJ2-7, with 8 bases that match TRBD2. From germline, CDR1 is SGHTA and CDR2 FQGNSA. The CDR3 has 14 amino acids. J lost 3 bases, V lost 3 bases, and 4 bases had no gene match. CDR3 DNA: TGTGCCAGCAGCTTCGGTAGCGGGGTCTACGAGCAGTACTTC. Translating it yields CASSFGSGVYEQYF.